This note documents a single T cell receptor beta chain sequence. Its antigen is still unknown. Pregnant or lactating patients were excluded, as were those with uncontrolled infection or other autoimmune disease. This sample was taken from a study of T cells in Graves' hyperthyroidism and ophthalmopathy. Amplified TCR beta CDR3 regions came from RNA transcripts. HTBI primers drove first-round RT-PCR of the TCR CDR3. TCRdb fed the multiplex PCR reads into MiXCR, producing one record per CDR3 protein. The data show 250,000 to 350,000 distinct CDR3 sequences, around 15% seen once. Overall study results and limits: Also found in blood were most expanded thyroid clonotypes above 0.001.

Germline loops: CDR1 DFQATT, CDR2 SNEGSKA (reference sequence). V lost 3 bases to trimming and J lost 0 bases, with 9 bases between them. The CDR3 is 13 amino acids. Source material: blood. This clonotype was obtained from a woman aged 55-69 years with Graves' ophthalmopathy. The chain employs TRBV20-1 and TRBJ2-7; a weak D match, TRBD1 (6 bases). CDR3 coding DNA: TGCAGTGCTAGGGGGGCGAGCTCCTACGAGCAGTACTTC. Amino acids: CSARGASSYEQYF.